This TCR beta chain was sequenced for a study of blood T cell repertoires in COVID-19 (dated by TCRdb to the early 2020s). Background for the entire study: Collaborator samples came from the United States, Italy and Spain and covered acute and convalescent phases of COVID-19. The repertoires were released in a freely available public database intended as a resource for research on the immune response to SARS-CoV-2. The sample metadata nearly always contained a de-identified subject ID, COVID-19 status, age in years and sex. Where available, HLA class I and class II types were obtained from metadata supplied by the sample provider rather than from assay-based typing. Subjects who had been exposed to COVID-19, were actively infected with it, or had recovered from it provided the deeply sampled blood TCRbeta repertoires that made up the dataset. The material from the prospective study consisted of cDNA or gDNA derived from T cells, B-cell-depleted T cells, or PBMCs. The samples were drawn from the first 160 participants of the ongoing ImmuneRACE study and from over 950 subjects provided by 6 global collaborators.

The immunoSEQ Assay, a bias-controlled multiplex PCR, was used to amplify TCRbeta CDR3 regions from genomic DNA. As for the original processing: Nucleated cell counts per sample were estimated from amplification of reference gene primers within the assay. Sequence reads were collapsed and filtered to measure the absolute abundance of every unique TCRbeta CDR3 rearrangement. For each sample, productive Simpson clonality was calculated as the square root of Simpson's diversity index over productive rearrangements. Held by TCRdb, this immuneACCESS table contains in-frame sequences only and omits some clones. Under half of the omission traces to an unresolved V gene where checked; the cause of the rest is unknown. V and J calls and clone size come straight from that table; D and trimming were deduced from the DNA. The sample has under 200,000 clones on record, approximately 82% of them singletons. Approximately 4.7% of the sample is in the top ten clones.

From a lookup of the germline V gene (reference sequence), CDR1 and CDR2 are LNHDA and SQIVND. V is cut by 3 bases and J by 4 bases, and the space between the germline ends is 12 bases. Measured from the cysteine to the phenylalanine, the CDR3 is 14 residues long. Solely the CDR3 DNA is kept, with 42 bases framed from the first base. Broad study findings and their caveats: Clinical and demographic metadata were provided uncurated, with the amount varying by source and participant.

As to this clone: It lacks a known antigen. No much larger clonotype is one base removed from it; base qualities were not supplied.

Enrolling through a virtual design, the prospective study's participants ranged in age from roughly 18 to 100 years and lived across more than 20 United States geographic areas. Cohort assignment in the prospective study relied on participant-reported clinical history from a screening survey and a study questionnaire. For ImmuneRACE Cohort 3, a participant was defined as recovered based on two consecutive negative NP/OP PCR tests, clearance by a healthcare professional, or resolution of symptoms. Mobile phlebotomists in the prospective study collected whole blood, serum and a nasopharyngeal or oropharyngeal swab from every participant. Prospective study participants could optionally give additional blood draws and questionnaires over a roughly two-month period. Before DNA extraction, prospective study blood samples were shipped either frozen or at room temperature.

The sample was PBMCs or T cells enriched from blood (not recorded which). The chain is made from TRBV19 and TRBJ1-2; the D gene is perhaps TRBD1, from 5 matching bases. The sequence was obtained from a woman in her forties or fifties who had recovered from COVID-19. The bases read TGTGCCAGTAGTATTGGGACTGGCCCCTATGGCTACACCTTC. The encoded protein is CASSIGTGPYGYTF. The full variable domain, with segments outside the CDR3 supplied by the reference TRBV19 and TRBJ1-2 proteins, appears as DGGITQSPKYLFRKEGQNVTLSCEQNLNHDAMYWYRQDPGQGLRLIYYSQIVNDFQKGDIAEGYSVSREKKESFPLTVTSAQKNPTAFYLCASSIGTGPYGYTFGSGTRLTVV.